Listed here are 25 T cell receptor beta chains from one sample, sequenced in a study of technical replicates of blood from several donors. Sequencing was performed with immunoSEQ multiplex PCR; in TCRdb, only in-frame clones are kept and a portion is missing. In the table there are nearly 70,000 clones, 90% to 95% of which are singletons. Sequenced material: PBMCs. These receptors originate from a human donor in good health. Some clones in this sample may be carry-over from other donors' samples.

V usage is TRBV5-1 and J usage is TRBJ2-6; D call uncertain. Germline loops: CDR1 SGHRS, CDR2 YFSETQ. V dropped 2 bases and J dropped 2 bases, with 11 bases sitting between them. The CDR3 runs to 16 residues. This CDR3 is CASSFGDAAGANVLTF. The CDR3 coding sequence is TGCGCCAGCAGCTTCGGAGACGCCGCTGGGGCCAACGTCCTGACTTTC. Complete variable domain (other parts from reference TRBV5-1 and TRBJ2-6): KAGVTQTPRYLIKTRGQQVTLSCSPISGHRSVSWYQQTPGQGLQFLFEYFSETQRNKGNFPGRFSGRQFSNSRSEMNVSTLELGDSALYLCASSFGDAAGANVLTFGAGSRLTVL.

This clone appeared a single time. The chain has TRBV5-6 and TRBJ1-5; D remains ambiguous. Germline CDR1 and CDR2: SGHDT and YYEEEE. The CDR3 extends over 16 amino acids. The ends were cut back, 4 bases at V and 3 bases at J, with 17 bases in the middle. CDR3 DNA sequence: TGTGCCAGCAGCCGGGTCCGGCCGTCGTCCAATCAGCCCCAGCATTTT. This translates into CASSRVRPSSNQPQHF.

J is TRBJ1-5 and V is TRBV4-2; 8 bases fit TRBD1. Germline CDR1 and CDR2: LGHNA and YNFKEQ. The CDR3 runs to 16 residues. Germline trimming cut 2 bases from V and 5 bases from J; bases unmatched to any gene: 8. The CDR3 nucleotides read TGTGCCAGCAGCCAAAAGCTCGACAGGGGTTATCAGCCCCAGCATTTT. It is translated as CASSQKLDRGYQPQHF.

The gene calls are TRBV2 and TRBJ1-4; D is perhaps TRBD1 (5 bases). Looked up from germline, CDR1 is SNHLY and CDR2 is FYNNEI. V was trimmed by 6 bases and J by 5 bases, leaving 16 bases between them. The length of the CDR3 is 15 residues. The CDR3 sequence: CASRRDLPENEKLFF. The CDR3 DNA reads TGTGCCAGCAGAAGGGACTTACCGGAGAATGAAAAACTGTTTTTT.

This clone was seen only once. The chain recombines TRBV13 with TRBJ2-7; 10 bases are a match to TRBD2. Germline CDR1 and CDR2: PRHDT and FYEKMQ (reference sequence). CDR3 length: 16 amino acids. The J segment lost 0 bases and the V segment lost 5 bases, leaving 7 bases of the junction unmatched. This CDR3 reads CASSPTPSGGSYEQYF. The CDR3 DNA reads TGTGCCAGCAGCCCCACCCCTAGCGGGGGCTCCTACGAGCAGTACTTC.

The gene calls are TRBV29-1 and TRBJ1-4, with D unclear. The CDR3 totals 11 residues. In germline, CDR1 is SQVTM, CDR2 ANQGSEA. V was trimmed by 7 bases and J by 7 bases, leaving 10 bases between them. CDR3 region: CSAGSGEKLFF. The CDR3, as DNA: TGCAGCGCTGGTTCAGGTGAAAAACTGTTTTTT.

The chain joins TRBV28 to TRBJ2-1, with a weak D call TRBD2 (6 bases). This CDR3 comprises 17 residues. The V gene's germline CDR1 is MDHEN and CDR2 SYDVKM. V lost 4 bases to trimming and J lost 9 bases, with 25 bases between them. CDR3 loop: CASSSLVLAAHYLEQFF. The CDR3 bases are TGTGCCAGCAGTTCCCTCGTGTTAGCGGCACATTATCTTGAGCAGTTCTTC.

The chain couples TRBV5-1 to TRBJ1-1; 10 bases line up with TRBD1. Trimming removed 2 bases from V and 0 bases from J; junction bases left unmatched: 4. The CDR3 is made up of 16 amino acids. Germline CDR1 reads SGHRS; CDR2 reads YFSETQ. The CDR3: CASSLWTGGVNTEAFF. As DNA, the CDR3 is TGCGCCAGCAGCTTATGGACAGGGGGGGTGAACACTGAAGCTTTCTTT.

This clone was found once. The chain couples TRBV7-9 to TRBJ1-5; 7 positions match TRBD1. The CDR3 runs to 17 residues. Trimming cost V 4 bases and J 2 bases; bases outside gene matches: 11. Germline CDR1 SEHNR, CDR2 FQNEAQ (reference sequence). CDR3 DNA: TGTGCCAGCAGCTCTTCGACAGGGATCTTGGGCAATCAGCCCCAGCATTTT. Amino acid sequence: CASSSSTGILGNQPQHF.

This chain connects TRBV7-2 to TRBJ2-1; D unclear. The length of the CDR3 is 11 residues. Germline values: CDR1 SGHTA, CDR2 FQGNSA. V dropped 1 base and J dropped 9 bases, with 4 bases sitting between them. CDR3: CASSLGGEQFF. CDR3 nucleotide sequence: TGTGCCAGCAGCTTAGGAGGTGAGCAGTTCTTC.

This clone showed up just once. This chain joins TRBV19 and TRBJ1-5; a weak D match, TRBD1 (5 bases). This CDR3 is built from 14 residues. V was pared by 4 bases and J by 7 bases, with 14 bases between. The V gene's germline CDR1 is LNHDA and CDR2 SQIVND (reference sequence). The CDR3 DNA sequence: TGTGCCAGTAGTACGGGGGGGGGAGGACAGCCCCAGCATTTT. Its translation is CASSTGGGGQPQHF.

The V call is TRBV4-3, the J call TRBJ2-7, with 10 bases identical to TRBD2. The CDR3 has 19 residues. V lost 0 bases and J lost 1; bases outside the gene matches: 12. Germline CDR1 reads LGHNA; CDR2 reads YSLEER. CDR3 sequence (DNA): TGCGCCAGCAGCCAAGATTTCGAGCGGGAGGGCAGGGGGTCCTACGAGCAGTACTTC. It specifies CASSQDFEREGRGSYEQYF.

A word on this clone: Additional DNA sequences in this sample encode the identical CDR3. The rearrangement joins TRBV7-2 to TRBJ2-7; no firm D call. The CDR3 extends over 15 amino acids. CDR1 is SGHTA and CDR2 is FQGNSA in the germline V gene. V gave up 1 base and J gave up 0 bases, with 10 bases separating them. CDR3 region: CASSLGLGSSYEQYF. CDR3 DNA: TGTGCCAGCAGCTTAGGTCTGGGCAGCTCCTACGAGCAGTACTTC.

This chain links TRBV5-1 with TRBJ1-3, with D uncertain. The length of the CDR3 is 17 residues. CDR1 is SGHRS and CDR2 is YFSETQ in the germline V gene. The V end was cut by 2 bases, the J end by 0 bases, with 15 bases between. The CDR3 DNA follows: TGCGCCAGCAGCTTTGCGGCGGTTGGGAGCTCTGGAAACACCATATATTTT. As protein: CASSFAAVGSSGNTIYF.

This clone was seen only once. The rearrangement uses TRBV7-9 and TRBJ2-7; D is perhaps TRBD1 (5 bases). The CDR3 covers 15 residues. Trimming took 1 base from V and 0 from J, leaving 10 bases between them. The germline V gene has CDR1 SEHNR and CDR2 FQNEAQ (reference sequence). CDR3: CASSLDDSSSYEQYF. The CDR3 DNA follows: TGTGCCAGCAGCTTAGACGACAGCAGCTCCTACGAGCAGTACTTC.

This chain connects TRBV5-5 to TRBJ1-1; possible D gene TRBD1, 6 bases. The germline V and J ends were trimmed by 4 bases and 1 base, with 8 bases remaining between them. Germline lookup yields CDR1 SGHKS and CDR2 YYEKEE (reference sequence). This CDR3 contains 13 residues. The CDR3: CASSIQGNTEAFF. The CDR3 DNA follows: TGTGCCAGCAGCATACAGGGGAACACTGAAGCTTTCTTT.

This clone was picked up one time. The chain is built from TRBV9 and TRBJ1-5, with 10 bases matching TRBD1. This CDR3 contains 14 residues. Germline V CDR1 and CDR2: SGDLS, YYNGEE. J lost 4 bases, V lost 5 bases, and 3 bases had no gene match. The CDR3 nucleotides read TGTGCCAGCAGTAGACAGGGGGCGAATCAGCCCCAGCATTTT. This translates into CASSRQGANQPQHF.

CDR3 nucleotide sequence: TGCGCCAGCAGCTTGGAGGAGTATTTGGGGACCCAGTACTTC. The encoded protein is CASSLEEYLGTQYF. The chain has TRBV5-1 and TRBJ2-5; D not certain. V gave up 0 bases and J gave up 7 bases, with 13 bases separating them. The CDR3 consists of 14 residues. Germline CDR1 SGHRS, CDR2 YFSETQ.

This chain connects TRBV27 to TRBJ2-7; 12 bases are a match to TRBD2. Germline trimming cut 3 bases from V and 3 bases from J; bases unmatched to any gene: 3. CDR3 length: 15 residues. Per the germline V gene, CDR1 is MNHEY and CDR2 is SMNVEV (reference sequence). CDR3 amino acids: CASSFRTSGNYEQYF. In DNA, the CDR3 is TGTGCCAGCAGTTTCCGGACTAGCGGGAACTACGAGCAGTACTTC.

V and J are TRBV19 and TRBJ1-5, with 9 bases that match TRBD1. The germline gives CDR1 LNHDA, CDR2 SQIVND (reference sequence). The CDR3 has 14 amino acids. The trim removed 4 bases at V and 6 bases at J, leaving 4 bases unmatched. CDR3 protein: CASSTTGGGQPQHF. The CDR3 DNA reads as TGTGCCAGTAGTACTACAGGGGGCGGTCAGCCCCAGCATTTT.

CDR3 sequence (DNA): TGTGCCAGCAGCTCCGGGGGGACAGATACGCAGTATTTT. This encodes CASSSGGTDTQYF. The rearrangement joins TRBV7-2 to TRBJ2-3; 7 bases fit TRBD2. Germline loops: CDR1 SGHTA, CDR2 FQGNSA. V lost 4 bases to trimming and J lost 3 bases; unmatched junction nucleotides: 1. This CDR3 region has 13 residues.

The chain recombines TRBV9 with TRBJ2-3, with TRBD2 matching 10 bases. The ends lost 1 base at V and 3 bases at J; junction bases unmatched: 5. Germline assignment: CDR1 SGDLS and CDR2 YYNGEE. This CDR3 has 16 residues. As DNA, the CDR3 is TGTGCCAGCAGCGTACTAGCGGGAGTTGGTACAGATACGCAGTATTTT. Amino acids: CASSVLAGVGTDTQYF.

The V call is TRBV5-1, the J call TRBJ2-6; TRBD2 might be the D (6 bases). The germline V and J ends were trimmed by 1 base and 4 bases, with 15 bases remaining between them. The CDR3 contains 17 residues. Per germline, CDR1 SGHRS and CDR2 YFSETQ. The DNA for the CDR3 is TGCGCCAGCAGCTTGAGCCCAGGGACTCCCGGGGCCAACGTCCTGACTTTC. Its protein product is CASSLSPGTPGANVLTF.

The count of this clone is one. J is TRBJ1-1 and V is TRBV5-1; 7 bases map to TRBD1. The junction had 1 base not matched to a gene; V was cut back by 1 base and J by 1 base. The CDR3 sequence is 14 residues long. From germline, CDR1 is SGHRS and CDR2 YFSETQ. DNA of the CDR3: TGCGCCAGCAGCTTGACAGGGGCGAACACTGAAGCTTTCTTT. Its protein is CASSLTGANTEAFF. Based on the CDR3 plus reference TRBV5-1 and TRBJ1-1, the full variable domain is KAGVTQTPRYLIKTRGQQVTLSCSPISGHRSVSWYQQTPGQGLQFLFEYFSETQRNKGNFPGRFSGRQFSNSRSEMNVSTLELGDSALYLCASSLTGANTEAFFGQGTRLTVV.

The chain links TRBV7-2 to TRBJ1-1; 7 nucleotides align to TRBD1. CDR1 is SGHTA, CDR2 FQGNSA, per germline. Losses at the gene ends were 2 bases for V and 1 base for J; bases not matched to a gene: 4. CDR3 length equals 15 residues. CDR3 protein: CASSLRGQGNTEAFF. The CDR3 DNA reads as TGTGCCAGCAGCTTAAGGGGGCAGGGGAACACTGAAGCTTTCTTT.